Listed below are T cell receptor beta chains from one sample, sequenced in a study of T cells in localized non-small cell lung cancer. TCRdb keeps only in-frame clones here, not all; method: immunoSEQ multiplex PCR. Of 65,000 to 95,000 clones listed, around 80% were seen once; the top ten hold 15% to 20%. The material was PBMCs, obtained before any cancer treatment. These receptors were collected from a man between 40 and 69 years old with stage II squamous cell lung carcinoma. CDR3s include the opening cysteine and the closing phenylalanine or tryptophan. A D gene is named only where the DNA matches it firmly. The listing skips clone size in some rows; elsewhere it reads once, few, many or a size class.

CASSLATGTGGYEQYF,TGTGCCAGCAGCTTAGCGACCGGGACAGGGGGCTACGAGCAGTACTTC,TRBJ2-7,few,TRBV7-2,TRBD1
CASSLEGTGGGYEQYF,TGTGCCAGCAGCTTAGAAGGGACAGGGGGCGGCTACGAGCAGTACTTC,TRBJ2-7,.,TRBV7-6,TRBD1
CASSELQASGELFF,TGTGCCAGCAGTGAACTACAGGCTTCCGGGGAGCTGTTTTTT,TRBJ2-2,.,TRBV6-1,.
CASSLSGGRTEAFF,TGTGCCAGCAGTTTGTCTGGGGGCCGAACTGAAGCTTTCTTT,TRBJ1-1,few,TRBV27,.
CASSFGGNTGELFF,TGTGCCAGCAGTTTTGGGGGGAACACCGGGGAGCTGTTTTTT,TRBJ2-2,.,TRBV28,.
CASSLVSTGELFF,TGTGCCAGCAGCTTAGTCAGCACCGGGGAGCTGTTTTTT,TRBJ2-2,few,TRBV7-9,.
CASSFVAGGPITDTQYF,TGTGCCAGCAGTTTTGTAGCGGGAGGGCCGATCACAGATACGCAGTATTTT,TRBJ2-3,.,TRBV28,TRBD2
CASSIISNTEAFF,TGTGCCAGTAGTATCATCTCGAACACTGAAGCTTTCTTT,TRBJ1-1,.,TRBV19,.
CASSKSDGPYEQYF,TGTGCCAGCAGCAAATCGGACGGGCCCTACGAGCAGTACTTC,TRBJ2-7,.,TRBV6-5,.
CASSGQNNYGYTF,TGTGCCAGCAGCGGGCAGAATAACTATGGCTACACCTTC,TRBJ1-2,.,TRBV6-6,.
CASSLRDRAPQETQYF,TGCGCCAGCAGCTTAAGGGACAGGGCACCCCAAGAGACCCAGTACTTC,TRBJ2-5,.,TRBV5-1,TRBD1
CASSPKTISGSFYEQYF,TGTGCCAGCAGCCCAAAGACAATTAGCGGGAGTTTCTACGAGCAGTACTTC,TRBJ2-7,.,TRBV14,TRBD2
CASSFKGGGYGYTF,TGTGCCAGCAGTTTTAAGGGCGGCGGGTATGGCTACACCTTC,TRBJ1-2,.,TRBV28,.
CASSLEGQGYNEQFF,TGTGCCAGCAGCTTAGAGGGACAGGGCTACAATGAGCAGTTCTTC,TRBJ2-1,.,TRBV13,TRBD1
CASSLGGGVETQYF,TGTGCCAGCAGCTTGGGAGGGGGCGTCGAGACCCAGTACTTC,TRBJ2-5,.,TRBV5-6,TRBD1
CASCRTTQGPGYTF,TGTGCCAGCTGCCGTACCACACAGGGGCCAGGCTACACCTTC,TRBJ1-2,.,TRBV2,TRBD1
CASSLRSTGPYEQYF,TGTGCTAGCAGCCTACGGTCCACAGGGCCCTACGAGCAGTACTTC,TRBJ2-7,.,TRBV7-7,.
CASSVSSQGAGETQYF,TGTGCCAGCAGCGTTTCGTCACAGGGGGCAGGGGAGACCCAGTACTTC,TRBJ2-5,.,TRBV7-9,TRBD1
CAIADPAKNIQYF,TGTGCCATCGCGGATCCGGCCAAAAACATTCAGTACTTC,TRBJ2-4,.,TRBV28,.
CATSRARSYYGYTF,TGTGCCACCAGCAGAGCCCGGTCCTACTATGGCTACACCTTC,TRBJ1-2,.,TRBV15,.
CSVVGTGGIEQYF,TGCAGCGTGGTTGGGACAGGGGGCATCGAGCAGTACTTC,TRBJ2-7,.,TRBV29-1,TRBD1
CASSVSSGDASYEQYF,TGCGCCAGCAGCGTCTCTAGCGGGGACGCCTCCTACGAGCAGTACTTC,TRBJ2-7,.,TRBV4-1,TRBD2
CASSPDSQNTIYF,TGTGCCAGCAGCCCGGACAGCCAAAACACCATATATTTT,TRBJ1-3,once,TRBV7-3,.
CASSLGQGIGETQYF,TGTGCCAGCAGCTTGGGACAGGGTATAGGTGAGACCCAGTACTTC,TRBJ2-5,.,TRBV7-9,TRBD1
CASSRNSFPYEQYF,TGTGCCAGCAGCCGAAATTCTTTCCCCTACGAGCAGTACTTC,TRBJ2-7,.,TRBV9,.
CASSRLGDQETQYF,TGTGCCAGCAGTCGGCTCGGGGACCAAGAGACCCAGTACTTC,TRBJ2-5,.,TRBV2,.
CASSSQGNEQYF,TGTGCCAGCAGCTCCCAGGGGAATGAGCAGTACTTC,TRBJ2-7,.,TRBV7-2,.
CASSERGGAGVGYTF,TGTGCCAGCAGTGAAAGGGGTGGAGCAGGGGTTGGCTACACCTTC,TRBJ1-2,.,TRBV6-1,.
CASSPVGSYNSPLHF,TGTGCCAGCAGCCCCGTCGGGTCCTATAATTCACCCCTCCACTTT,TRBJ1-6,few,TRBV28,.